This T cell receptor (beta chain) was profiled in a study of CD8+CD57+ T cells in acquired aplastic anemia. The overall study: DNA per sorted CD4+ or CD8+ sample ranged roughly 0.19 to 30 ug, averaging approximately 3.1 ug.

Genomic DNA served as template for TCR beta VDJ and CDR3 profiling. MiXCR, run by TCRdb on the reads, gives a single entry per CDR3 protein. The repertoire has 450,000 to 600,000 distinct CDR3 sequences, around 33% of them found once; the top ten carry 0.82%. Trimming shortened V by 3 bases and J by 3 bases, and 11 bases separated the two germline ends. Per the germline V gene, CDR1 is ENHRY and CDR2 is SYGVKD. The CDR3 loop spans 14 amino acids. Patients chosen for sequencing had shown CD8+CD57+ cell expansion by flow cytometry. Receipt of therapy had not occurred in any patient by the time of blood sampling. The table lists this clonotype with many counts. Its antigen is undetermined. Broader study findings: Found in both controls and patients were almost 30 CD8+ CDR3 sequences.

The gene calls are TRBV10-3 and TRBJ1-1, with D tentatively TRBD1 (6 bases). This sequence was found in a human donor with aplastic anemia. Material: sorted CD4+, CD8+, or CD8+CD57+ T cells (not recorded which) from PBMCs. CDR3 nucleotides: TGTGCCATCAGTGATAGGGGGGCGGACACTGAAGCTTTCTTT. Translated, it gives CAISDRGADTEAFF.